This T cell receptor beta chain originates from a study of long-term antiretroviral therapy in people with HIV. Concerning this clone: The antigen is unknown.

Version v3.0 of the immunoSEQ assay was performed at survey level. The method was immunoSEQ multiplex PCR; TCRdb's version includes in-frame clones alone and lacks a portion of them. Of fewer than 10,000 clones listed, about 69% are singletons. Study findings and constraints: Specimens of blood were obtained during 2004 to 2017, possibly under older ART regimens. Narrower CDR3 length ranges marked HIV repertoires relative to controls.

Every single participant having HIV got treatment inside the United States. The V gene's germline CDR1 is SGHRS and CDR2 YFSETQ. The V and J ends lost 4 bases and 2 bases respectively, with 21 bases between them. The CDR3 spans 17 residues. The chain links TRBV5-1 to TRBJ1-2; a possible D gene is TRBD1 (5 bases). The TCR comes from a man aged 35 to 55 with HIV. This specimen consisted of unsorted PBMCs, obtained 1.8 years before starting antiretroviral therapy. The DNA of the CDR3 is TGCGCCAGCAGCCCTCGGGGGACCCTCGTTTCGAACTATGGCTACACCTTC. Amino acids: CASSPRGTLVSNYGYTF.